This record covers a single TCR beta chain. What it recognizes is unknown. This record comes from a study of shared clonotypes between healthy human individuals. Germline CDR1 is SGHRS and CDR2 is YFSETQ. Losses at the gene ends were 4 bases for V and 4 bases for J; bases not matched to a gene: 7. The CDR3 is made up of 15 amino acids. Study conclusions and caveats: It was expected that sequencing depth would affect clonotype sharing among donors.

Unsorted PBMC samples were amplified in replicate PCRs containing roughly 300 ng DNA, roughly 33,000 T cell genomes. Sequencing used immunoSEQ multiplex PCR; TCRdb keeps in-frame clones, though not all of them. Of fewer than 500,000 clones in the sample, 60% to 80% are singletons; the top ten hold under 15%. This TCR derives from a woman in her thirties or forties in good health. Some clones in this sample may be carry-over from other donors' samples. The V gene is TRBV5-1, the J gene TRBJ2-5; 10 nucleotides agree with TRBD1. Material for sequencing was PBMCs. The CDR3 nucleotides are TGCGCCAGCAGCCTCGGACAGGGGGAGGGAGAGACCCAGTACTTC. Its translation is CASSLGQGEGETQYF.